The clone carrying this T cell receptor beta chain was seen a few times. The target antigen is unknown. Trimming took off 3 bases at V and 6 bases at J, with 16 bases between the two ends. This CDR3 region has 15 residues. CDR1 and CDR2 from the germline V gene are SGHTA and FQGTGA. The data were obtained in a study of early T cells in non-severe SARS-CoV-2 infection. As for the study in general: Sequencing was performed on bulk RNA from unsorted whole blood, leaving chains unpaired. Study-wide points: A preference for anti-spike CD8 responses marked VDJdb matching, which missed private and CD4 specificities.

The library protocol tagged individual cDNA molecules with unique molecular identifiers. TCRdb reprocessed the 5' RACE reads via MiXCR and lists one record per CDR3 protein. The sample yields approximately 49,000 distinct CDR3 sequences, about 11% seen once. The clonotype originates from an adult who was a healthcare worker with PCR-confirmed SARS-CoV-2 infection or an uninfected control (not recorded which). The material sequenced was whole blood. The chain combines TRBV7-3 with TRBJ2-3, with D tentatively TRBD2 (6 bases). As DNA, the CDR3 is TGTGCCAGCAGCTTGTCCGGCGGGAAGGGGGATACGCAGTATTTT. This gives the protein CASSLSGGKGDTQYF.